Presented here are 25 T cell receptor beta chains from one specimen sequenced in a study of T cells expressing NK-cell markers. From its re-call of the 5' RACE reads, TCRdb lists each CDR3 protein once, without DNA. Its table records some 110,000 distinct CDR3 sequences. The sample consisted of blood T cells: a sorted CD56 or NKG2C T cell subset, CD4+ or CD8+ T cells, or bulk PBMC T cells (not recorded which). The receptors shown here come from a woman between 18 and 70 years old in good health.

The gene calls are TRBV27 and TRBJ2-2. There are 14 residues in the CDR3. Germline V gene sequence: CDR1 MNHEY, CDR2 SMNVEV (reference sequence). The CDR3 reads CASSPFGSTGELFF.

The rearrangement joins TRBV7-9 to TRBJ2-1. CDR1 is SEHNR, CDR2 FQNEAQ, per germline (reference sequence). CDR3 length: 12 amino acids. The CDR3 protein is CASSLRDVEQFF.

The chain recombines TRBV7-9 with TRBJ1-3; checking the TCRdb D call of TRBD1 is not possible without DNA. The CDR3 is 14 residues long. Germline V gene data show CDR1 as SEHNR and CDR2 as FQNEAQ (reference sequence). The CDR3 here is CASPTPFSGNTIYF.

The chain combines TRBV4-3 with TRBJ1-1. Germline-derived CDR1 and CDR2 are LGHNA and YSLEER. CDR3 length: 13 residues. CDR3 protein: CASSQDENTEAFF.

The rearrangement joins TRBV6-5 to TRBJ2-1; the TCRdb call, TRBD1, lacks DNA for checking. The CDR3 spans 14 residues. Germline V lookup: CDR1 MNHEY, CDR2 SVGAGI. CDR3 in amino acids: CASSYFAGEGEQFF.

CDR3 amino acids: CASFSKDKTYEQYF. This chain joins TRBV28 and TRBJ2-7; TCRdb's D gene call, TRBD1, goes unchecked for lack of DNA. Germline CDR1 and CDR2: MDHEN and SYDVKM. The CDR3 sequence is 14 residues long.

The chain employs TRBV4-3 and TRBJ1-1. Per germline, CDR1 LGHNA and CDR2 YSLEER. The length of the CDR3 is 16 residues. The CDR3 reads CASSQDLRGGNTEAFF.

CDR3 sequence: CASSFGVANNEQFF. The genes are TRBV7-3 and TRBJ2-1. Germline V gives CDR1 SGHTA, CDR2 FQGTGA. This CDR3 spans 14 amino acids.

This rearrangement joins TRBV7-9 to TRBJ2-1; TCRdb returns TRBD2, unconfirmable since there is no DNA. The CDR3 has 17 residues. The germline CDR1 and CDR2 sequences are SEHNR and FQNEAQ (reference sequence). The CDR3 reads CASSSRLAGGVDNEQFF.

The CDR3 sequence is CSVEWGSAFGYTF. V usage is TRBV29-1 and J usage is TRBJ1-2. The germline CDR1 and CDR2 sequences are SQVTM and ANQGSEA. CDR3 length: 13 residues.

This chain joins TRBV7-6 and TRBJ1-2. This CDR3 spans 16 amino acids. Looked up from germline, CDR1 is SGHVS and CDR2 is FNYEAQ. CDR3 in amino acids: CASSLVTDPAGGGYTF.

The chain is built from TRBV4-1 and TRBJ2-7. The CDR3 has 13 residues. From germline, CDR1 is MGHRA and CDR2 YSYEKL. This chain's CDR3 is CASSQVGKYEQYF.

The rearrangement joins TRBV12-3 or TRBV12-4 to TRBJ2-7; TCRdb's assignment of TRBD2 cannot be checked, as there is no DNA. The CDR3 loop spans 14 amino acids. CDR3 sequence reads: CASSTTSWDYEQYF.

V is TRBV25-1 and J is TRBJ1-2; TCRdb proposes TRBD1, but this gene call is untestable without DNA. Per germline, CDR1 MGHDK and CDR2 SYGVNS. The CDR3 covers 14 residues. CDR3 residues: CASSEYGDSYGYTF.

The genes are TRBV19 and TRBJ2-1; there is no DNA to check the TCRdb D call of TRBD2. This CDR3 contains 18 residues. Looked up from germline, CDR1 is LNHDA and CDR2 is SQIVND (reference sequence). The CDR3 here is CASSTGLAGRYPPNEQFF.

The CDR3: CASSVVGADTQYF. The rearrangement uses TRBV9 and TRBJ2-3. This CDR3 contains 13 residues. Germline V gene lookup returns CDR1 SGDLS and CDR2 YYNGEE.

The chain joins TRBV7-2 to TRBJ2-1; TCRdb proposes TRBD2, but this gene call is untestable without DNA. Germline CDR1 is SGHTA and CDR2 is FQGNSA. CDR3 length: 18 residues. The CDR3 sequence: CASSYSTSGGALNDEQFF.

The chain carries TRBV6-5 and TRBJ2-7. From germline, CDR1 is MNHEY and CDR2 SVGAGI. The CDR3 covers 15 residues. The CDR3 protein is CASSYGRMSSYEQYF.

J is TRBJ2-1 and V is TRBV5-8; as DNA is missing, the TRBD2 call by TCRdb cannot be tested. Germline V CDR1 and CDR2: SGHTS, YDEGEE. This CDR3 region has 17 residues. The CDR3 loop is CASSLASGESSYNEQFF.

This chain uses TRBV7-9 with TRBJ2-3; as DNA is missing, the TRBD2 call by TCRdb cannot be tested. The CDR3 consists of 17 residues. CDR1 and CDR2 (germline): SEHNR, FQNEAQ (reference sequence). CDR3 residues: CASSLPSPSGSTDTQYF.

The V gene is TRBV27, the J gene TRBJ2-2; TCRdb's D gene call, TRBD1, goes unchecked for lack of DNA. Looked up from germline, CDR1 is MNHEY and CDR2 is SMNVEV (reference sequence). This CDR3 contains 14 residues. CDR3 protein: CASRYRVVTGELFF.

CDR3 amino acids: CSASWQAYEQYF. The genes are TRBV20-1 and TRBJ2-7. This CDR3 has 12 amino acids. CDR1 is DFQATT and CDR2 is SNEGSKA in the germline V gene (reference sequence).

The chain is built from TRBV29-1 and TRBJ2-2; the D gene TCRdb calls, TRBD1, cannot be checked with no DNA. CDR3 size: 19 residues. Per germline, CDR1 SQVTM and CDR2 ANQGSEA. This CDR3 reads CSVEYFPGTGTANTGELFF.

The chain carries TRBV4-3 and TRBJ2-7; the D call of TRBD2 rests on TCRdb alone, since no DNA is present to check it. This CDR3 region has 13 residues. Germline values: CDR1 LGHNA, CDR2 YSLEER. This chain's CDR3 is CASSHGRDYEQYF.

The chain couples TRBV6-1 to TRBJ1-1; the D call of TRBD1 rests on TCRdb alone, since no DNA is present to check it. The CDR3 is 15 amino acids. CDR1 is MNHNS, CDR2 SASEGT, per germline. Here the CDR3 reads CASSDGGQGGAEAFF.